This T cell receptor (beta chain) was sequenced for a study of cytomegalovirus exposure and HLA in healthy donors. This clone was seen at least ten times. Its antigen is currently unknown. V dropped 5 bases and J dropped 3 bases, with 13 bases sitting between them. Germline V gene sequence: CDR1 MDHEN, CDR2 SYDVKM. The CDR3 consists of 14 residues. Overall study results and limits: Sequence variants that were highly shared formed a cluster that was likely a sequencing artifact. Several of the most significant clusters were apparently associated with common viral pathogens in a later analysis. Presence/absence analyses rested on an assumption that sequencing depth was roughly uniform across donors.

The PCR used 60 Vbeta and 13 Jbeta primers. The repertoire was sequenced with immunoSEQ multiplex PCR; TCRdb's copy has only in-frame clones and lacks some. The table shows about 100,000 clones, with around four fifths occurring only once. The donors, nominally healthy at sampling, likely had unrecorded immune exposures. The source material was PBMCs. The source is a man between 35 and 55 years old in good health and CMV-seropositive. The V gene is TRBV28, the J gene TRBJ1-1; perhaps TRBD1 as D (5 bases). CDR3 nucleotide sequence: TGTGCCAGCAGTCTTGGGAGGGGAGACACTGAAGCTTTCTTT. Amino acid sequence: CASSLGRGDTEAFF.